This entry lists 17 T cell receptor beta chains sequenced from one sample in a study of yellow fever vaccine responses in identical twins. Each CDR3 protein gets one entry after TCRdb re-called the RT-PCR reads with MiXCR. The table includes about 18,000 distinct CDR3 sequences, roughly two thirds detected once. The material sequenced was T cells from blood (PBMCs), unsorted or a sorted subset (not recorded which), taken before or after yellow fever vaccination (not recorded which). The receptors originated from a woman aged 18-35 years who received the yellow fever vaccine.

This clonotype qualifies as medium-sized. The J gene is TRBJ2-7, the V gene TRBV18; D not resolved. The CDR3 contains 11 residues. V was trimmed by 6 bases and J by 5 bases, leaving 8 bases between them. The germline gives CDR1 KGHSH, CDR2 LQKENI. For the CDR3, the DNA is TGTGCCAGCTCCCCGCCCCACGAGCAGTACTTC. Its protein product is CASSPPHEQYF.

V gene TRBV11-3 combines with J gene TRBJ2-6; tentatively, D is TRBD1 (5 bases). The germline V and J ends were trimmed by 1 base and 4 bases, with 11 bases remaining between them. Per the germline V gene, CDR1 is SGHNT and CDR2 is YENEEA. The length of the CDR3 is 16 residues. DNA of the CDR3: TGTGCCAGCAGCTTAGTAGGGGCACGAGGGGCCAACGTCCTGACTTTC. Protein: CASSLVGARGANVLTF. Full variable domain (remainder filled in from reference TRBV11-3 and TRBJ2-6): EAGVVQSPRYKIIEKKQPVAFWCNPISGHNTLYWYLQNLGQGPELLIRYENEEAVDDSQLPKDRFSAERLKGVDSTLKIQPAELGDSAVYLCASSLVGARGANVLTFGAGSRLTVL.

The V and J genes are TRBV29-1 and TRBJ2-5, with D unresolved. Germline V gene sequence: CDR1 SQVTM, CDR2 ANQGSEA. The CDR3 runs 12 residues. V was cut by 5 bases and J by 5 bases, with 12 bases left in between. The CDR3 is CSVMYGSETQYF. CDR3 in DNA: TGCAGCGTTATGTACGGTTCCGAGACCCAGTACTTC.

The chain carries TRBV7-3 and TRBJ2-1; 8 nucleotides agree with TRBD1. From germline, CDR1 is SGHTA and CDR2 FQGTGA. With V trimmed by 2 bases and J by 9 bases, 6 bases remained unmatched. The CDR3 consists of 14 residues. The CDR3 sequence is CASSLQGAGGEQFF. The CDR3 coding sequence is TGTGCCAGCAGCTTACAGGGGGCAGGTGGTGAGCAGTTCTTC.

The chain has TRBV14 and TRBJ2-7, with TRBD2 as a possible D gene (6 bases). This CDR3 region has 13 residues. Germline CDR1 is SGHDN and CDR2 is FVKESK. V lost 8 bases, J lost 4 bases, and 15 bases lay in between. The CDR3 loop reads CASSTGGSYEQYF. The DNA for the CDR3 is TGTGCCAGCTCTACAGGAGGGAGTTACGAGCAGTACTTC.

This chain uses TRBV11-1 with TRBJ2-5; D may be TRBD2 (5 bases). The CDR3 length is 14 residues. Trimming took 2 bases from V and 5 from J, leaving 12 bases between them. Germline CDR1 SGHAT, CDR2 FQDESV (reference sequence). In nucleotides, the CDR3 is TGTGCCAGCAGCTTAAGGGAGTTGAAGGAGACCCAGTACTTC. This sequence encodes CASSLRELKETQYF.

The CDR3 loop is CASSYSGQSGSPLHF. In DNA, the CDR3 is TGTGCCAGCAGTTACTCGGGACAGTCGGGATCACCCCTCCACTTT. The chain employs TRBV6-5 and TRBJ1-6; 7 bases align to TRBD1. This CDR3 has 15 amino acids. Germline CDR1 MNHEY, CDR2 SVGAGI. V lost 0 bases to trimming and J lost 10 bases; unmatched junction nucleotides: 6.

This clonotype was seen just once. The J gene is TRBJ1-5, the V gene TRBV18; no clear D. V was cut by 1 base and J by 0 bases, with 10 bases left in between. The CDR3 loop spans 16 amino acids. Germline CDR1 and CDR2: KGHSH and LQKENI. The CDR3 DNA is TGTGCCAGCTCACCACGGACGTTGGATAGCAATCAGCCCCAGCATTTT. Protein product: CASSPRTLDSNQPQHF.

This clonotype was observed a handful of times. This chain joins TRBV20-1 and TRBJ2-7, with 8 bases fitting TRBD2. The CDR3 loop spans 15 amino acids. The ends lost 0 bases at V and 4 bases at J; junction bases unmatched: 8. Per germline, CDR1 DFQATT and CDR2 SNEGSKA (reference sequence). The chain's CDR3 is CSARDPSAGGYEQYV. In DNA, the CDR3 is TGCAGTGCTAGAGATCCCTCCGCGGGGGGTTACGAGCAGTACGTC.

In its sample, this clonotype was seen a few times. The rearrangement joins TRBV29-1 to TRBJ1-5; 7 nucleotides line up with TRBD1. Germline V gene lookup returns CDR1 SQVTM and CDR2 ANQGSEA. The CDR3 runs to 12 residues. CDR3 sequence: CRDIWDSEPQHF. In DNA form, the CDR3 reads TGCAGAGATATATGGGACAGTGAGCCCCAGCATTTT.

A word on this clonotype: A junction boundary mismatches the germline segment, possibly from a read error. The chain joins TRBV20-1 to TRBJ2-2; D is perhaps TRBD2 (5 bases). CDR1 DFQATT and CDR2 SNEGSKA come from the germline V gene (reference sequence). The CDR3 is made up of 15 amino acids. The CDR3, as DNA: TGCAATGCTAGTTATCGGGTCGGGGACACCGGGGAGCTGTTTTTT. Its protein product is CNASYRVGDTGELFF.

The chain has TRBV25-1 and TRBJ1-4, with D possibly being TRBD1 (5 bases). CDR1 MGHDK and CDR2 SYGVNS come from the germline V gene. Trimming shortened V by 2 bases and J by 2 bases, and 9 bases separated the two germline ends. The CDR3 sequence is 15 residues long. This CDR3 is CASSERDGTNEKLFF. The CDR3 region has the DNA TGTGCCAGCAGTGAAAGGGACGGCACTAATGAAAAACTGTTTTTT.

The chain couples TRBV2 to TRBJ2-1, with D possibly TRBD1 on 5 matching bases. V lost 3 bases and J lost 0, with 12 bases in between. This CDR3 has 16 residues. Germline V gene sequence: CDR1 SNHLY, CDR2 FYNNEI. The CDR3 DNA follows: TGTGCCAGCAGTGAGACAGTATATAGCTCCTACAATGAGCAGTTCTTC. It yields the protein CASSETVYSSYNEQFF.

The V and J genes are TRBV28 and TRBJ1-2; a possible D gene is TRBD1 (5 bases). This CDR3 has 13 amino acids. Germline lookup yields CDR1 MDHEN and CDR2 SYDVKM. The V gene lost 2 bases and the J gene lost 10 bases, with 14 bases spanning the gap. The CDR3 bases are TGTGCCAGCAGTTTAGGGGCGGCCTTGGACTACACCTTC. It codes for CASSLGAALDYTF.

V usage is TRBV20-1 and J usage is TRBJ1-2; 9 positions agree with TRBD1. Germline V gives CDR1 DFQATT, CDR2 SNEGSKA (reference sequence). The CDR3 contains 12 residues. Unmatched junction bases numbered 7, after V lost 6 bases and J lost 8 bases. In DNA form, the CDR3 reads TGCAGTGCCAGAACAGGGGGCGGCGGCTACACCTTC. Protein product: CSARTGGGGYTF.

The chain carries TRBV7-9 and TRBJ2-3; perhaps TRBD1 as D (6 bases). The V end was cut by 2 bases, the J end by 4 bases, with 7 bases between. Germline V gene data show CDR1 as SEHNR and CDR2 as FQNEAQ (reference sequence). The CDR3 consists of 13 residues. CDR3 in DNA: TGTGCCAGCAGCTTATACAGGGCAGATACGCAGTATTTT. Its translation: CASSLYRADTQYF.

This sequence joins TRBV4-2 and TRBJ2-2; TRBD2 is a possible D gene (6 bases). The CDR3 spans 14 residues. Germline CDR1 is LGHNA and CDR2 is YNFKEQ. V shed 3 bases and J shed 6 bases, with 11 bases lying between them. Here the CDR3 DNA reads TGTGCCAGCAGCCAGGGGGGACGGTCCGGGGAGCTGTTTTTT. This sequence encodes CASSQGGRSGELFF.